This T cell receptor beta chain was obtained from a study of cytomegalovirus exposure and HLA in healthy donors. In nominal health when sampled, donors likely had unrecorded immune exposures nonetheless. Germline V gene data show CDR1 as SGHTA and CDR2 as FQGNSA. V trimming: 5 bases; J trimming: 7 bases; junction bases outside the gene matches: 11. The CDR3 contains 17 residues. Study-wide results and caveats: Diagnosis of cytomegalovirus status made by the classifier reportedly showed high specificity and sensitivity.

The PCR had 60 Vbeta and 13 Jbeta primers. TCRdb's table, derived via immunoSEQ multiplex PCR, lists solely in-frame clones and lacks some. The repertoire consists of roughly 200,000 clones, with around 80% occurring once and the leading ten covering more than 0.55%. This clone was seen more than once but under ten times. Its antigen is unknown. The receptor comes from a woman between 35 and 50 years old in good health and CMV-seronegative. Sequencing was performed on PBMCs. This chain joins TRBV7-2 and TRBJ1-4, with 12 bases lining up with TRBD1. CDR3 sequence (DNA): TGTGCCAGCAGCACTCGGGACAGGGGGCGGTCGAGTGAAAAACTGTTTTTT. It is translated as CASSTRDRGRSSEKLFF.